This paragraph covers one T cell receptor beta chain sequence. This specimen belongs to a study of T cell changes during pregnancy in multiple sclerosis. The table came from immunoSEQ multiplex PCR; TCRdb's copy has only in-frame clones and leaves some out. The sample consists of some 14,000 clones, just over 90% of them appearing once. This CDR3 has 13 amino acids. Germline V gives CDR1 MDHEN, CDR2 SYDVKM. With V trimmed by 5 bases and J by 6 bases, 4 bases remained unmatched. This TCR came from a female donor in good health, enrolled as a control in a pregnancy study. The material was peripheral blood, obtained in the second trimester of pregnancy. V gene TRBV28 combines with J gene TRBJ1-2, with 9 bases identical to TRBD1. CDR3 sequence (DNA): TGTGCCAGCAGTCTCCGACAGGGGGATGGCTACACCTTC. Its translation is CASSLRQGDGYTF.